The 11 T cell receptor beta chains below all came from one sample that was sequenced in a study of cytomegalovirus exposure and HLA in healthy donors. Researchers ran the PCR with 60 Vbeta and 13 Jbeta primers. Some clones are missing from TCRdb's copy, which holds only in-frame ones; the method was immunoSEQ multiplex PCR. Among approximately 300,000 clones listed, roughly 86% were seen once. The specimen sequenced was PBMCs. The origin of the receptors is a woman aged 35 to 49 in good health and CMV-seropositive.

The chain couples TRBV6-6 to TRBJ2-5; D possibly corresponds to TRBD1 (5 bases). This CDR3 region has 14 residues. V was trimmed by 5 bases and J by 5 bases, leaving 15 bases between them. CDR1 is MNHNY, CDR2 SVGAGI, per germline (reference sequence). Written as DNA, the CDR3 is TGTGCCAGCAGTAATAGGGCAGGGTCCGAGACCCAGTACTTC. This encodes CASSNRAGSETQYF.

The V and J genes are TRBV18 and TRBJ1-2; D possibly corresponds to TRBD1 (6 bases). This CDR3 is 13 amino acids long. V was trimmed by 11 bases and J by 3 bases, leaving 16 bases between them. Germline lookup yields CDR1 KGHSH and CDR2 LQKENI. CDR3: CADRPAGDYGYTF. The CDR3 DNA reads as TGTGCCGATAGGCCGGCAGGGGACTATGGCTACACCTTC.

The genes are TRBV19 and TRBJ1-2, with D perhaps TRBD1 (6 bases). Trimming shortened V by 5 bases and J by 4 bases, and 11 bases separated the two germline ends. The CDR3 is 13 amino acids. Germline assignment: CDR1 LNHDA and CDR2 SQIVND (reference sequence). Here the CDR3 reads CASSFRQAYGYTF. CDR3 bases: TGTGCCAGTAGTTTCCGACAGGCCTATGGCTACACCTTC.

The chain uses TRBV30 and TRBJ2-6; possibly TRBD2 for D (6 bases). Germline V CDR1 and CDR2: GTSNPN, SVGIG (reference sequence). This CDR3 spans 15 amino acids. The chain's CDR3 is CCGGFQGSGANVLTF. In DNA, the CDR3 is TGTTGCGGAGGGTTCCAGGGCTCTGGGGCCAACGTCCTGACTTTC. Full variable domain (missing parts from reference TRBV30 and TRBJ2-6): SQTIHQWPATLVQPVGSPLSLECTVEGTSNPNLYWYRQAAGRGLQLLFYSVGIGQISSEVPQNLSASRPQDRQFILSSKKLLLSDSGFYLCCGGFQGSGANVLTFGAGSRLTVL.

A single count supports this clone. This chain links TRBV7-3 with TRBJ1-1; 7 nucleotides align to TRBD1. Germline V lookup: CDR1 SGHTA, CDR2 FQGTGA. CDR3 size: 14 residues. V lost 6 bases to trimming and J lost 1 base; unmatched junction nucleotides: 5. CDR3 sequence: CASSRQGKNTEAFF. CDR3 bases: TGTGCCAGCAGTCGACAGGGCAAGAACACTGAAGCTTTCTTT. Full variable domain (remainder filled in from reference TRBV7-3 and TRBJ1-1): GAGVSQTPSNKVTEKGKYVELRCDPISGHTALYWYRQSLGQGPEFLIYFQGTGAADDSGLPNDRFFAVRPEGSVSTLKIQRTERGDSAVYLCASSRQGKNTEAFFGQGTRLTVV.

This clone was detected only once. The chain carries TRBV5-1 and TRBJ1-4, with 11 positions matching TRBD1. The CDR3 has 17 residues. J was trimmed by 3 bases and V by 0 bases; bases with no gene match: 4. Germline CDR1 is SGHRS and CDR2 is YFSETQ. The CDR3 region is CASSLDGTGGANEKLFF. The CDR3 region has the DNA TGCGCCAGCAGCTTGGATGGGACAGGGGGTGCTAATGAAAAACTGTTTTTT. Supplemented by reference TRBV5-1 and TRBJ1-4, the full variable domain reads KAGVTQTPRYLIKTRGQQVTLSCSPISGHRSVSWYQQTPGQGLQFLFEYFSETQRNKGNFPGRFSGRQFSNSRSEMNVSTLELGDSALYLCASSLDGTGGANEKLFFGSGTQLSVL.

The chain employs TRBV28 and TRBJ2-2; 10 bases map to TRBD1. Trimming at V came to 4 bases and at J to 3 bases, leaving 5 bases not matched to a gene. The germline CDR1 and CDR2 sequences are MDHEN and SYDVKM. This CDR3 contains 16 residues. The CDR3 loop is CASSSRDRGDTGELFF. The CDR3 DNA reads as TGTGCCAGCAGTTCACGGGACAGGGGCGACACCGGGGAGCTGTTTTTT. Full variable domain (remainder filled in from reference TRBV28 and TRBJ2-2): DVKVTQSSRYLVKRTGEKVFLECVQDMDHENMFWYRQDPGLGLRLIYFSYDVKMKEKGDIPEGYSVSREKKERFSLILESASTNQTSMYLCASSSRDRGDTGELFFGEGSRLTVL.

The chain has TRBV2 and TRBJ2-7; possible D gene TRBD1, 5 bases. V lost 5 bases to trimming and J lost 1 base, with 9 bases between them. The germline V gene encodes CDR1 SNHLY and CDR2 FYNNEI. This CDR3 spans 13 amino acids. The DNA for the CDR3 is TGTGCCAGCAGTACGACAGTATCCTACGAGCAGTACTTC. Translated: CASSTTVSYEQYF.

CDR3 region: CASSLVRDYNEQFF. In DNA, the CDR3 is TGCGCCAGCAGCTTGGTGCGGGATTACAATGAGCAGTTCTTC. J is TRBJ2-1 and V is TRBV5-1; possible D gene TRBD2, 6 bases. Trimming stripped 0 bases from V and 4 bases from J, with 8 bases between. Germline CDR1 is SGHRS and CDR2 is YFSETQ. This CDR3 has 14 amino acids.

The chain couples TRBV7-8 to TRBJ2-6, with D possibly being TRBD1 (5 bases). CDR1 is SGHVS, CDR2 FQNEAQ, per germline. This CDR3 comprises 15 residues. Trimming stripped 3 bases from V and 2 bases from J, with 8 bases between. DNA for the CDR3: TGTGCCAGCAGCTTTCAGGGCCCTGGGGCCAACGTCCTGACTTTC. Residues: CASSFQGPGANVLTF.

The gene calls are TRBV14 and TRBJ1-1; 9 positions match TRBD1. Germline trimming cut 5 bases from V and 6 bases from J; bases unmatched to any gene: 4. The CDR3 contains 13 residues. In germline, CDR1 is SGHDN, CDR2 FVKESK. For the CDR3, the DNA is TGTGCCAGCAGCAAAGGGACAGGGTCTGAAGCTTTCTTT. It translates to CASSKGTGSEAFF.